Listed below are T cell receptor beta chains from one sample, sequenced in a study of PD-1 blockade in classical Hodgkin lymphoma. TCRdb's table, derived via immunoSEQ multiplex PCR, lists solely in-frame clones and lacks some. This table has about 98,000 clones, roughly 92% appearing once. The sample was peripheral blood mononuclear cells (PBMCs), taken at baseline. The receptors here all came from a human donor with classical Hodgkin lymphoma. Both conserved end residues are part of each CDR3. A D gene is named only where the DNA matches it firmly. Some rows mark clone size as missing; the rest say once, few, many or name a class of expanded clone.

CDR3aa	CDR3nt	v_gene	j_gene	abundance	d_gene	len
CASSQGTYYEQYF	TGTGCCAGCAGCCAGGGGACATACTACGAGCAGTACTTC	TRBV6-5	TRBJ2-7	-	-	13
CASALPSVFSEQYF	TGTGCCAGCGCCTTGCCTAGCGTGTTTAGCGAGCAGTACTTC	TRBV6-1	TRBJ2-7	once	-	14
CASSEVIRETTYEQYF	TGTGCCAGCAGTGAAGTGATACGGGAGACCACCTACGAGCAGTACTTC	TRBV6-1	TRBJ2-7	-	-	16
CASSLTTRGPQHF	TGTGCCAGCAGCCTCACAACAAGGGGTCCCCAGCATTTT	TRBV6-5	TRBJ1-5	-	-	13
CAIHRGTSEKEQYF	TGTGCCATCCACAGGGGGACTAGCGAAAAAGAGCAGTACTTC	TRBV7-9	TRBJ2-7	-	TRBD2	14
CASSQGQGAINQPQHF	TGTGCCAGCAGTCAGGGACAGGGTGCTATCAATCAGCCCCAGCATTTT	TRBV6-6	TRBJ1-5	few	TRBD1	16
CASSRGTVSGNTIYF	TGTGCCAGCAGCCGCGGGACAGTCTCTGGAAACACCATATATTTT	TRBV6-5	TRBJ1-3	-	TRBD1	15
CASSYSEGRGDGYTF	TGTGCCAGCAGTTACTCTGAGGGCAGGGGGGATGGCTACACCTTC	TRBV6-5	TRBJ1-2	-	TRBD1	15
CASRWLTGELFF	TGTGCCAGCAGATGGCTTACCGGGGAGCTGTTTTTT	TRBV27	TRBJ2-2	once	-	12
CASSLWVGADGYTF	TGTGCCAGCAGTTTATGGGTGGGGGCAGACGGCTACACCTTC	TRBV27	TRBJ1-2	-	-	14
CASRLDRVVYF	TGTGCCAGCAGACTCGACAGGGTCGTGTACTTC	TRBV28	TRBJ2-4	-	TRBD1	11
CASSSAQTSSYEQYF	TGTGCCAGCAGTTCCGCCCAGACAAGCTCCTACGAGCAGTACTTC	TRBV6-1	TRBJ2-7	-	-	15
CASSLQGARVGYGYTF	TGTGCCAGCAGTTTACAGGGGGCGCGAGTCGGCTATGGCTACACCTTC	TRBV7-8	TRBJ1-2	-	TRBD1	16
CASSTQDRRGAFF	TGTGCCAGCAGCACCCAGGACAGGCGGGGGGCTTTCTTT	TRBV21-1	TRBJ1-1	-	-	13
CASSEYSGTIGEQYF	TGTGCCAGCAGTGAATACTCCGGGACTATAGGCGAGCAGTACTTC	TRBV25-1	TRBJ2-7	once	TRBD2	15
CAWSSWGGEGNTEAFF	TGTGCCTGGAGTTCTTGGGGAGGGGAAGGGAACACTGAAGCTTTCTTT	TRBV30	TRBJ1-1	few	-	16
CASMVNTDTQYF	TGTGCCAGCATGGTAAACACAGATACGCAGTATTTT	TRBV6-1	TRBJ2-3	-	-	12
CASSLAGGQVNQPQHF	TGTGCCAGCAGCTTGGCGGGGGGACAGGTTAATCAGCCCCAGCATTTT	TRBV5-6	TRBJ1-5	-	TRBD1	16
CASSKESGRGDKKLFF	TGTGCCAGCAGCAAAGAGTCGGGCAGGGGCGATAAAAAACTGTTTTTT	TRBV21-1	TRBJ1-4	-	-	16
CASPRGYKNIQYF	TGTGCCAGCCCCCGAGGGTACAAAAACATTCAGTACTTC	TRBV19	TRBJ2-4	-	-	13
CAISDSGTTFEQYF	TGTGCCATCAGTGACTCTGGGACTACCTTCGAGCAGTACTTC	TRBV10-3	TRBJ2-7	-	TRBD2	14
CAWSTTGFTGELFF	TGTGCCTGGAGTACGACAGGGTTCACCGGGGAGCTGTTTTTT	TRBV30	TRBJ2-2	-	TRBD1	14
CASNRWAGGDEQYF	TGTGCCAGCAACCGTTGGGCAGGGGGCGACGAGCAGTACTTC	TRBV13	TRBJ2-7	-	TRBD1	14
CASRLRREGLTDTQYF	TGTGCCAGCAGGCTTAGGAGGGAGGGTTTGACAGATACGCAGTATTTT	TRBV27	TRBJ2-3	-	TRBD2	16
CASRGTGNTEAFF	TGTGCCAGCAGGGGGACAGGGAACACTGAAGCTTTCTTT	TRBV27	TRBJ1-1	-	TRBD1	13
CSAWFREAFF	TGCAGCGCCTGGTTTCGAGAAGCTTTCTTT	TRBV29-1	TRBJ1-1	few	-	10
CASSEGLRGQGDTEAFF	TGTGCCAGCAGTGAAGGGTTAAGGGGGCAAGGGGACACTGAAGCTTTCTTT	TRBV6-1	TRBJ1-1	-	TRBD1	17
CAPSQQARNYGYTF	TGTGCCCCTAGCCAGCAGGCCCGGAACTATGGCTACACCTTC	TRBV7-9	TRBJ1-2	-	-	14
CASEGAGAYNEQFF	TGTGCCAGCGAGGGGGCGGGGGCCTACAATGAGCAGTTCTTC	TRBV6-6	TRBJ2-1	-	-	14
CASSTVGTGVNTEAFF	TGTGCCAGTAGTACTGTAGGGACAGGGGTGAACACTGAAGCTTTCTTT	TRBV19	TRBJ1-1	-	TRBD1	16
CASRTGGQPQHF	TGTGCCAGCAGGACAGGGGGACAGCCCCAGCATTTT	TRBV27	TRBJ1-5	few	TRBD1	12